The clone carrying this TCR beta chain appeared a few times. This specimen comes from a study of T cell repertoires in cytomegalovirus infection. Study context: Indications came from public TCR beta signatures; they pointed to CMV infection and to a matching HLA type.

Germline trimming cut 1 base from V and 8 bases from J; bases unmatched to any gene: 12. CDR1 and CDR2 (germline): MDHEN, SYDVKM. This CDR3 region has 17 residues. TCRdb re-derived calls from the reads in MiXCR, one entry per CDR3 protein. The sample records some 150,000 distinct CDR3 sequences, roughly a quarter being singletons. Sequenced: PBMCs. The receptor was isolated from a human donor in good health (CMV status not recorded). Some clones in this sample may be carry-over from other donors' samples. This chain joins TRBV28 and TRBJ1-4; 8 positions agree with TRBD1. DNA of the CDR3: TGTGCCAGCAGTTTATCGCCCCCCCACAGGGGGGGCGAAAAACTGTTTTTT. Its translation is CASSLSPPHRGGEKLFF.